The T cell receptor (beta chain) described here comes from a study of blood T cells in healthy people across ages (dated by TCRdb to about 2015). Concerning the study at large: In model experiments, template switching captured roughly one uniquely barcoded TCR beta cDNA molecule for every two T cells. Age-related changes in TCR beta repertoire diversity were measured in the study by deep sequencing normalized with unique cDNA molecular identifiers. The donors were split into four age groups: young (average 16 years), middle-aged (roughly 40), aged (roughly 68) and long-lived (approximately 80). To avoid experimental bias, donors of different ages were randomly spread across the sequencing lanes. Using the same blood draw, the study looked at two additional independent replicas of 1 million unique cDNA reads for two donors, one aged 18 to 30 and the other aged 80 or older.

The roughly 39 donors, aged 6 to 90 years, were systemically healthy Caucasian individuals from Russia. Roughly 9 milliliters of peripheral blood were drawn from each donor into EDTA-treated Vacutainer tubes. Ficoll-Paque density-gradient centrifugation was used to isolate PBMCs, with at least 6 million obtained per sample. Total RNA, at least 6 micrograms per sample, was extracted from PBMCs with Trizol reagent. The percentages of naive CD45RAhigh/CD27high T cells were determined by flow cytometry on a PBMC aliquot from every donor. Receptor amplification or capture employed 5' RACE. TCRdb shows the sequencer as Illumina HiSeq 2500. A second PCR of about 7 to 12 cycles was run with a J-beta primer mix and a sample-barcoded 5' primer. A unique molecular identifier was introduced onto each TCR beta cDNA molecule by a template-switch 5' adaptor carrying 12 random nucleotides. Each sample yielded at least 2.5 million CDR3-containing paired-end reads. The Mint cDNA synthesis kit, primed by a TRBC-specific oligonucleotide, was used to synthesize first-strand cDNA from all RNA. Following uracil-DNA glycosylase treatment, all cDNA underwent a first 18-cycle PCR with the universal primers M1SS and BC2_uni_R. In the authors' own workflow: For normalization, 1 million high-quality reads were randomly selected from each sample, with every read carrying a distinct molecular identifier. Reads sharing molecular identifiers were discarded rather than binned into consensus sequences. MiTCR, run with a Q25 quality threshold and the strictest error-elimination algorithm, handled CDR3 identification, clonotype clustering and error correction. Lower-bound total TCR beta diversity was estimated with a nonparametric unseen species model using Euler transformation. In TCRdb, the public reads were trimmed at Q25 with fastp and aligned with MiXCR, with productive beta chains retained. Under each unique CDR3 protein, matching rows form one entry showing the most common genes and DNA. The V and J calls and clone size come from TCRdb's table, not from the authors' own analysis. The table for this sample lists under 950,000 distinct CDR3 sequences; 22% of them were counted only once. Around a fifth of the sample belongs to the ten largest clones.

The sample holds a few counts of this clonotype. Its antigen remains unidentified. One base away there is no much larger clone; base qualities are not given. The CDR3 numbers 13 residues from cysteine through phenylalanine. The kept DNA is CDR3 alone, 39 bases in frame from the first base. CDR1 and CDR2 (SGHRS, YFSETQ) derive from the germline V gene. Trimming takes 0 bases from V and 6 bases from J, and the germline ends sit 6 bases apart. Study-wide findings and limitations: The long-lived group showed more naive CD4+ T cells, fewer expanded clones and increased TCR diversity than the aged group, suggesting age selection. Because the CMV infection status of the donors was unknown, age-related changes in expanded clonotypes may potentially have been confounded. As age increased, observed TCR beta diversity per million T cells dropped in a roughly linear way, and a significant reduction was already evident by age 40. Since profiling was done on bulk unsorted PBMCs, naive and antigen-experienced compartments could not be conclusively compared. Observed TCR beta diversity correlated strongly with the percentage of naive T cells measured by flow cytometry. Total diversity estimates from one million sequenced T cells were considered lower bounds and underestimates.

Source material: blood. The chain is made from TRBV5-1 and TRBJ1-4; no D segment can be confidently identified. This TCR came from a man between 65 and 85 years old in good health. CDR3 sequence: CASSLVLDEKLFF. The DNA sequence is given as TGCGCCAGCAGCTTGGTGCTGGATGAAAAACTGTTTTTT.